This T cell receptor (beta chain) is drawn from a study of beta chain features in type 1 diabetes. Study results and caveats: The similarity of naive, central memory and Treg TCRB repertoires appeared greater among patients than among healthy donors.

All of the isolated RNA was reverse transcribed, so expressed TCRB transcripts were sequenced. Method: immunoSEQ multiplex PCR; TCRdb's copy keeps in-frame clones and lacks some. The table records about 110,000 clones, less than 40% of them present only once. CDR3 size: 15 residues. CDR1 and CDR2 from the germline V gene are SNHLY and FYNNEI. J gave up 2 bases and V 6 bases, and 9 bases lay outside the gene matches. Sorting with CD45RO/CCR7/CD25/CD127/CD95/CD27 yielded naive, central memory, regulatory and stem-like memory CD4+ cells. Purity of each sorted population was above 95%. On this clone itself: Its matching antigen is unknown.

The chain has TRBV2 and TRBJ2-7; 8 nucleotides agree with TRBD2. The receptor was isolated from a woman aged 18-29 years in good health. The sample comprised stem cell memory CD4+ T cells from blood. CDR3 loop: CASSHAGGRTYEQYF. For the CDR3, the DNA is TGTGCCAGCAGCCACGCGGGAGGACGGACCTACGAGCAGTACTTC.